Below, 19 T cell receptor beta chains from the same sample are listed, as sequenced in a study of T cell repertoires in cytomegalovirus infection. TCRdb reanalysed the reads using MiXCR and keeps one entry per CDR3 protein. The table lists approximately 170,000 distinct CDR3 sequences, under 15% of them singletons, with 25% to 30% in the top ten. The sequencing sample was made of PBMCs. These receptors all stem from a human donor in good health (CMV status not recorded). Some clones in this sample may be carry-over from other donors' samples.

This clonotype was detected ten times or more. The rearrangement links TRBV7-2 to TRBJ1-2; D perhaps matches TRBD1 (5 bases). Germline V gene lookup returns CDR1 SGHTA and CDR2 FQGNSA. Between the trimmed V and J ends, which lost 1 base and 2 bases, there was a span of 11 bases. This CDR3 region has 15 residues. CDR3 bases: TGTGCCAGCAGCTTAGTGGTAGGGGAGAACTATGGCTACACCTTC. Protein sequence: CASSLVVGENYGYTF.

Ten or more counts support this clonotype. The CDR3 DNA reads TGTGCCAGCAGTCCCGAGAACACTGAAGCTTTCTTT. Protein: CASSPENTEAFF. The chain has TRBV7-2 and TRBJ1-1, with D hard to call. Trimming stripped 6 bases from V and 1 base from J, with 6 bases between. This CDR3 is 12 amino acids long. From germline, CDR1 is SGHTA and CDR2 FQGNSA.

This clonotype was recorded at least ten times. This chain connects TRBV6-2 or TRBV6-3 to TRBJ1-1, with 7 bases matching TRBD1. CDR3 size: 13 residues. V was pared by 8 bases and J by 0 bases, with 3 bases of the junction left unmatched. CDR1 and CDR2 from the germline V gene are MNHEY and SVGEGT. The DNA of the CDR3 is TGTGCCAGCTACAGGGGCTTGAACACTGAAGCTTTCTTT. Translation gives CASYRGLNTEAFF.

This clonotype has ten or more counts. This CDR3 is CASSLRGLADYNEQFF. The DNA of the CDR3 is TGTGCCAGCAGTTTACGGGGACTAGCGGACTACAATGAGCAGTTCTTC. The chain combines TRBV12-3 or TRBV12-4 with TRBJ2-1, with 11 bases matching TRBD2. CDR3 length: 16 residues. V was clipped by 2 bases and J by 3 bases; unmatched bases: 3.

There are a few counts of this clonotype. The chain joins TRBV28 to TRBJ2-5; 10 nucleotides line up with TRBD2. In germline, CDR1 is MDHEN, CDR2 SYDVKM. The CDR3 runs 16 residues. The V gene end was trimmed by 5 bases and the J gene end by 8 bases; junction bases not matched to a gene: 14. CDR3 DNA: TGTGCCAGCAGTGTTGCCCTTACTCTAGCGGGAGTTACCCAGTACTTC. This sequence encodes CASSVALTLAGVTQYF.

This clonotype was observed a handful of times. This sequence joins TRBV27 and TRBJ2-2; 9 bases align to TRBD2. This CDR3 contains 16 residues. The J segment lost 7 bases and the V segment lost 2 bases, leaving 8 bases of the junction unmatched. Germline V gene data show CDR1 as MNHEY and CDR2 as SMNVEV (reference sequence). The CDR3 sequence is CASSLLAGGPGGELFF. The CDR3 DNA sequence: TGTGCCAGCAGTTTACTTGCGGGAGGGCCTGGCGGGGAGCTGTTTTTT.

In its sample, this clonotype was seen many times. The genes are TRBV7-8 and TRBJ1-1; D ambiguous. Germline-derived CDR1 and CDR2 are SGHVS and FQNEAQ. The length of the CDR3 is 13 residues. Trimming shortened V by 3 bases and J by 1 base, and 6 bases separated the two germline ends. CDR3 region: CASSFTENTEAFF. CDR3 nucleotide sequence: TGTGCCAGCAGCTTTACAGAGAACACTGAAGCTTTCTTT.

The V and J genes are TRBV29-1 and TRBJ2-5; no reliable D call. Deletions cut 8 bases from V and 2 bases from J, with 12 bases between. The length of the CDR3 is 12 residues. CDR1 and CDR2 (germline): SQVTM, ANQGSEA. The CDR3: CSFWRGQETQYF. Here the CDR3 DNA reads TGCAGCTTCTGGCGAGGTCAAGAGACCCAGTACTTC.

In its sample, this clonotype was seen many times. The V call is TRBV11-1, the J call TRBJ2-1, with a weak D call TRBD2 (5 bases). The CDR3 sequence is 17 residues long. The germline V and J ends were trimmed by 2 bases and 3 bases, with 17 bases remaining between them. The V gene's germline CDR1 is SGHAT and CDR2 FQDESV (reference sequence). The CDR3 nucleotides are TGTGCCAGCAGCTTACACATAGGGAGTATGGTCTACAATGAGCAGTTCTTC. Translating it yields CASSLHIGSMVYNEQFF. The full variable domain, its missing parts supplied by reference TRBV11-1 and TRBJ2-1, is EAEVAQSPRYKITEKSQAVAFWCDPISGHATLYWYRQILGQGPELLVQFQDESVVDDSQLPKDRFSAERLKGVDSTLKIQPAELGDSAMYLCASSLHIGSMVYNEQFFGPGTRLTVL.

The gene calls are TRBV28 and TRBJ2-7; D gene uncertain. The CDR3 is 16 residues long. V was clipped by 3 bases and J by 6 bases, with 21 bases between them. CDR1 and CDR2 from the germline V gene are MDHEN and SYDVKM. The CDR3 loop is CASSFPRKEAGSEQYF. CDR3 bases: TGTGCCAGCAGTTTCCCAAGAAAAGAGGCTGGTTCCGAGCAGTACTTC.

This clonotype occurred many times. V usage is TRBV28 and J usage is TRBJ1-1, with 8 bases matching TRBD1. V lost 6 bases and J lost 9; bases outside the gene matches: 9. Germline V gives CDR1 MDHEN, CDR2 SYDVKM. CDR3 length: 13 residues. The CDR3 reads CASSPGQGAKAFF. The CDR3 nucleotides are TGTGCCAGCAGCCCCGGGCAGGGGGCTAAAGCTTTCTTT.

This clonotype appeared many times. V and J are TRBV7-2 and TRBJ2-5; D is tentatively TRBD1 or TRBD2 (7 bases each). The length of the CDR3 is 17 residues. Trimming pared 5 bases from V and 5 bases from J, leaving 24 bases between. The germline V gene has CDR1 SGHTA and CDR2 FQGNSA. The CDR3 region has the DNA TGTGCCAGCAGCCCAGCCCGGGTGGGAGGGGGCATGGAGACCCAGTACTTC. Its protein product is CASSPARVGGGMETQYF.

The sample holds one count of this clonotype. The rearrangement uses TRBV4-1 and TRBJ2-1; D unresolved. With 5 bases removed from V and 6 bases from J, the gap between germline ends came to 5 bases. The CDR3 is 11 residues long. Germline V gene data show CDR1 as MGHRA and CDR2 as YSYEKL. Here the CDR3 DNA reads TGCGCCAGCAGCTTTTCCAATGAGCAGTTCTTC. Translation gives CASSFSNEQFF.

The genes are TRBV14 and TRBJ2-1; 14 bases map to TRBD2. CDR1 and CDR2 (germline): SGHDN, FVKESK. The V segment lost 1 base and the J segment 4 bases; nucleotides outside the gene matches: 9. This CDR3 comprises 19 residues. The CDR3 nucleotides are TGTGCCAGCAGCCAAGGCAACAAGGGACTAGCGGGAGAATACAATGAGCAGTTCTTC. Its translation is CASSQGNKGLAGEYNEQFF.

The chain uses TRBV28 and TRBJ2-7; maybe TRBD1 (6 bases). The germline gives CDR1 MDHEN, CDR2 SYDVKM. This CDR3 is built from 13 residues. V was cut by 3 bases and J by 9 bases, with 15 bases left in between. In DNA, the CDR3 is TGTGCCAGCAGTTTCCGGGACACATCAGGGCAGTACTTC. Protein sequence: CASSFRDTSGQYF.

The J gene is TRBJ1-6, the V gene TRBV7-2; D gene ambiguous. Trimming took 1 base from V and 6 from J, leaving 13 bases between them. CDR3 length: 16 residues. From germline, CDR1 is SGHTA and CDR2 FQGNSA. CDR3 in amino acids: CASSLDPLGLNSPLHF. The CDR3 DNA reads TGTGCCAGCAGCTTAGACCCCCTTGGCCTTAATTCACCCCTCCACTTT. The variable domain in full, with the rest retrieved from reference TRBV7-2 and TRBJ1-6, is GAGVSQSPSNKVTEKGKDVELRCDPISGHTALYWYRQSLGQGLEFLIYFQGNSAPDKSGLPSDRFSAERTGGSVSTLTIQRTQQEDSAVYLCASSLDPLGLNSPLHFGNGTRLTVT.

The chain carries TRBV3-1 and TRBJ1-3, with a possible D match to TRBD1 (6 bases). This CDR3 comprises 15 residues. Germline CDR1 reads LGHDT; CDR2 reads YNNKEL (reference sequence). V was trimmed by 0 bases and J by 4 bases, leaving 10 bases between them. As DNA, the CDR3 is TGTGCCAGCAGCCAAGAAGTGACAGGCGGAAACACCATATATTTT. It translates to CASSQEVTGGNTIYF. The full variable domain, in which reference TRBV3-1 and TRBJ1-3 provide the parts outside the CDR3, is DTAVSQTPKYLVTQMGNDKSIKCEQNLGHDTMYWYKQDSKKFLKIMFSYNNKELIINETVPNRFSPKSPDKAHLNLHINSLELGDSAVYFCASSQEVTGGNTIYFGEGSWLTVV.

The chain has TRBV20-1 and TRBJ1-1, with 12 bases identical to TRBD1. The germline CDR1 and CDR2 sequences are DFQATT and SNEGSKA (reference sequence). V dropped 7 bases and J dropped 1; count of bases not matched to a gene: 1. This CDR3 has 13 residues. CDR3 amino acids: CSGDRGQNTEAFF. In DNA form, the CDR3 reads TGCAGTGGGGACAGGGGGCAGAACACTGAAGCTTTCTTT.

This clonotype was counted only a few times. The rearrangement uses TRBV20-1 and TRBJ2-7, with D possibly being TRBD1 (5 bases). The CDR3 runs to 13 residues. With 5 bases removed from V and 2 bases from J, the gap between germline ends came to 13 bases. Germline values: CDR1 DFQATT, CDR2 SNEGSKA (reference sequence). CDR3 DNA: TGCAGTGCTCGAATGGACAAGACCTACGAGCAGTACTTC. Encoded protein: CSARMDKTYEQYF.